This TCR beta chain is from a study of beta chain features in type 1 diabetes. Across the study: When patients were set against healthy donors, age, gender and cell yields were similar.

This CDR3 is 16 amino acids long. The V segment lost 4 bases and the J segment 7 bases; nucleotides outside the gene matches: 15. Germline values: CDR1 SGHTA, CDR2 FQGTGA. Heparinised blood was drawn once per donor, averaging roughly 0.11 L. Of the isolated RNA, all was reverse transcribed, and so the sequenced material was expressed TCRB transcripts. Data came from immunoSEQ multiplex PCR; TCRdb stores just in-frame clones and leaves some out. Altogether 390,000 or so clones are present, about 14% being singletons, with the ten largest covering around 0.035%. The genes are TRBV7-3 and TRBJ1-2; 7 positions agree with TRBD1. This clonotype originated in a man aged 30 to 45 in good health. The sample taken for sequencing was naive CD4+ T cells from blood. The CDR3 here is CASSSVSGTASRGYTF. For the CDR3, the DNA is TGTGCCAGCAGCTCAGTTTCCGGGACAGCTTCTCGTGGCTACACCTTC.